Each of the 8 T cell receptor beta chains below was sequenced from the same sample in a study of metastatic and nonmetastatic thyroid tumors. MiXCR reprocessed the PCR reads for TCRdb. The table records approximately 74,000 clones, about 14% of them present only once. Thyroid surgery was preceded by no treatment in any patient. The sample was blood. Source of these receptors: a male donor with papillary thyroid cancer or a benign thyroid nodule (not recorded which). Some clones in this sample may be carry-over from other donors' samples.

In this sample, this clone turned up many times. The chain links TRBV6-2 or TRBV6-3 to TRBJ2-1, with 9 bases matching TRBD2. The CDR3 totals 17 residues. The junction had 14 bases not matched to a gene; V was cut back by 2 bases and J by 9 bases. The germline V gene has CDR1 MNHEY and CDR2 SVGEGT. CDR3 sequence (DNA): TGTGCCAGCAGTTACCCCACGGTAGCGGGAGAAGTGGGTGAGCAGTTCTTC. It yields the protein CASSYPTVAGEVGEQFF.

This clone was recorded many times. The chain has TRBV3-1 and TRBJ2-7, with 12 bases lining up with TRBD2. The CDR3 sequence is 18 residues long. Germline V gene sequence: CDR1 LGHDT, CDR2 YNNKEL (reference sequence). The V and J ends lost 0 bases and 2 bases, in that order; junction bases with no gene match: 8. DNA of the CDR3: TGTGCCAGCAGCCAAGAAGCAGGACTAGCGGGGTACGCCTACGAGCAGTACGTC. Encoded protein: CASSQEAGLAGYAYEQYV.

This clone was counted a few times. The junction departs from the called germline gene at one end, perhaps through a read error. The gene calls are TRBV6-5 and TRBJ2-2, with 11 nucleotides matching TRBD1. Germline V gene sequence: CDR1 MNHEY, CDR2 SVGAGI. This CDR3 has 17 amino acids. The CDR3: CASSYTPRTGGTGELFF. The CDR3 DNA follows: TGTGCCAGCAGTTACACCCCCAGGACAGGGGGCACCGGTGAGCTGTTTTTT.

The chain uses TRBV11-2 and TRBJ2-1; D is uncertain. This CDR3 spans 16 amino acids. The ends were cut back, 1 base at V and 6 bases at J, with 16 bases in the middle. Germline V gives CDR1 SGHAT, CDR2 FQNNGV. CDR3 sequence (DNA): TGTGCCAGCAGCTTAGGCGGTACATGTGCCATCAATGAGCAGTTCTTC. Its translation: CASSLGGTCAINEQFF.

Only a few counts were recorded for this clone. A much larger clonotype is one base distant, so this may be a read error. The chain has TRBV6-5 and TRBJ1-5; the D is unclear. CDR3 length: 14 amino acids. Per the germline V gene, CDR1 is MNHEY and CDR2 is SVGAGI. Here the CDR3 DNA reads TGTGCCAGCAGCTACTCGAGAGATAGTCAGCCCCAGCATTTT. Its translation: CASSYSRDSQPQHF.

This clone was counted at least ten times. This may stem from a read error, because a much larger clone lies one nucleotide away. The chain carries TRBV27 and TRBJ2-7, with no clear D. The CDR3 totals 15 residues. Looked up from germline, CDR1 is MNHEY and CDR2 is SMNVEV (reference sequence). Here the CDR3 reads CVSSSQPGLPYEQYF. The CDR3 coding sequence is TGTGTCAGCAGTTCTCAACCGGGCCTACCCTACGAGCAGTACTTC.

This clone turned up a few times. The chain links TRBV7-9 to TRBJ1-1; no definite D call. This CDR3 is built from 14 residues. Germline values: CDR1 SEHNR, CDR2 FQNEAQ (reference sequence). The V end lost 3 bases, the J end lost 2 bases, and 10 bases lay between the germline ends. This CDR3 is CASSLGRTNTEAFF. In DNA form, the CDR3 reads TGTGCCAGCAGCTTGGGCAGAACTAACACTGAAGCTTTCTTT.

The rearrangement uses TRBV9 and TRBJ1-2, with D perhaps matching TRBD1 (5 bases). Looked up from germline, CDR1 is SGDLS and CDR2 is YYNGEE. The CDR3 is made up of 18 amino acids. The ends were cut back, 6 bases at V and 6 bases at J, with 30 bases in the middle. The CDR3 bases are TGTGCCAGCATGTACTTAAGACTGGGGGGGAGATGGTCGGATGGCTACACCTTC. As protein: CASMYLRLGGRWSDGYTF.